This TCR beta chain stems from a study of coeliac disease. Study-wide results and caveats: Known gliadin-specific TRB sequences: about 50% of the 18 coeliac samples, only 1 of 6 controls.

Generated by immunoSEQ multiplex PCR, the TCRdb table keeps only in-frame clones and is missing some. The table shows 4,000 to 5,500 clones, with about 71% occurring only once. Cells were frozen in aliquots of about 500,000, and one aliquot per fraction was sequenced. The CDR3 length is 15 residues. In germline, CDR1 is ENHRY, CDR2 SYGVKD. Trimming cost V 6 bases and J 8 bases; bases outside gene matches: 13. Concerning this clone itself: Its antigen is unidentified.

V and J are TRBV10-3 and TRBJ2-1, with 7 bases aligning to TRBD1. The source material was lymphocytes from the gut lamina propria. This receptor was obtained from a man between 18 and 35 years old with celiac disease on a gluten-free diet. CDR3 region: CAISRQGQYVDEQFF. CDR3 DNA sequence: TGTGCCATCAGCAGACAGGGTCAATATGTGGATGAGCAGTTCTTC.